A selection of T cell receptor beta chains follows, all from one sample in a study of T cell repertoires in cytomegalovirus infection. These receptors have no identified antigens. In TCRdb, the reads were re-called with MiXCR into one record per CDR3 protein. The data show hundreds of thousands of distinct CDR3 sequences, with about 31% seen just once and about an eighth held by the top ten. The sample in question was cultured CD8+ T cells from PBMCs, obtained from culture after CMV antigen stimulation. Source of these receptors: a human donor in good health (CMV status not recorded). Some clones in this sample may be carry-over from other donors' samples. The CDR3 runs from the conserved cysteine through the conserved F or W. Clone size appears in some rows only: once, few, many, or a class for an expanded clone.

size: few
V: TRBV12-3/TRBV12-4
J: TRBJ1-1
CDR3: CASTWTASSTEAFF

size: .
V: TRBV19
J: TRBJ2-1
CDR3: CASSEDRVINEQFF

size: .
V: TRBV15
J: TRBJ2-7
CDR3: CAVVDKDYEQYF

size: few
V: TRBV7-9
J: TRBJ1-2
CDR3: CASSPGRIWGGYTF

size: few
V: TRBV10-2
J: TRBJ2-1
CDR3: CASTLRDFSYNEQFF

size: few
V: TRBV6-5
J: TRBJ2-1
CDR3: CASRFGGAYNEQFF

size: few
V: TRBV27
J: TRBJ2-7
CDR3: CASSLGTVFQTYEQYF

size: few
V: TRBV7-8
J: TRBJ2-2
CDR3: CASSEYRTGELFF

size: .
V: TRBV29-1
J: TRBJ2-1
CDR3: CSVDWRGYQFF

size: .
V: TRBV6-5
J: TRBJ1-1
CDR3: CASSSGAVEAFF

size: few
V: TRBV6-6
J: TRBJ2-3
CDR3: CASSSSGGAGSDTQYF

size: few
V: TRBV5-6
J: TRBJ2-1
CDR3: CASSSTSGGENEQFF

size: .
V: TRBV29-1
J: TRBJ2-2
CDR3: CSAVGGQRHTGELFF

size: .
V: TRBV7-9
J: TRBJ2-1
CDR3: CASSATGLRNEQFF

size: few
V: TRBV6-1
J: TRBJ1-1
CDR3: CASRAGIEAFF

size: .
V: TRBV7-9
J: TRBJ2-1
CDR3: CASSGIAAGGSYNEQFF

size: .
V: TRBV5-4
J: TRBJ1-1
CDR3: CASSFDTTNSEAFF

size: .
V: TRBV12-5
J: TRBJ1-1
CDR3: CASGLATPVDTEAFF

size: .
V: TRBV12-3/TRBV12-4
J: TRBJ1-2
CDR3: CASSPTSPRQGPNYGYTF

size: few
V: TRBV7-8
J: TRBJ1-2
CDR3: CASSSQVYGYTF

size: .
V: TRBV4-3
J: TRBJ2-1
CDR3: CASSQTRQLVFYNEQFF

size: .
V: TRBV4-1
J: TRBJ1-1
CDR3: CASSYLGEDTEAFF

size: .
V: TRBV4-1
J: TRBJ2-1
CDR3: CASSQGPGTPNEQFF

size: .
V: TRBV19
J: TRBJ1-5
CDR3: CASSHGVRGYSNQPQHF

size: .
V: TRBV6-1
J: TRBJ2-3
CDR3: CASSSPASFLPDTQYF

size: .
V: TRBV7-9
J: TRBJ2-3
CDR3: CASSLFNPAPDTQYF

size: .
V: TRBV27
J: TRBJ2-7
CDR3: CASSPVGTGSSYEQYF

size: few
V: TRBV2
J: TRBJ2-3
CDR3: CASSDPQLAGTDTQYF

size: few
V: TRBV27
J: TRBJ1-6
CDR3: CASSPDRGGDSPLHF

size: few
V: TRBV7-9
J: TRBJ2-1
CDR3: CASSLEGGSVNNEQFF

size: .
V: TRBV7-2
J: TRBJ2-1
CDR3: CASSPDRGKEQFF

size: .
V: TRBV5-4
J: TRBJ2-3
CDR3: CASSTWTSGSTDTQYF

size: .
V: TRBV5-3
J: TRBJ1-2
CDR3: CASSLRESNYGYTF

size: .
V: TRBV12-5
J: TRBJ2-7
CDR3: CASGLDNSGEQYF

size: few
V: TRBV14
J: TRBJ2-1
CDR3: CASSPRGRYNEQFF

size: .
V: TRBV9
J: TRBJ2-5
CDR3: CASSVGSKAVQETQYF

size: .
V: TRBV9
J: TRBJ2-3
CDR3: CASSVGAGTGKDTQYF

size: .
V: TRBV11-2
J: TRBJ2-5
CDR3: CASSVDREYETQYF

size: .
V: TRBV11-3
J: TRBJ2-1
CDR3: CASSLDPAGVYNEQFF

size: .
V: TRBV5-3
J: TRBJ1-1
CDR3: CASSLWDIGSGKDTEAFF

size: .
V: TRBV12-3/TRBV12-4
J: TRBJ2-5
CDR3: CASSDRQGSSIETQYF

size: few
V: TRBV11-2
J: TRBJ2-1
CDR3: CASSLNRDRVHEQFF

size: .
V: TRBV10-3
J: TRBJ2-1
CDR3: CAISESGGSYNEQFF

size: .
V: TRBV6-1
J: TRBJ2-1
CDR3: CASSEKLAGYNEQFF

size: few
V: TRBV7-6
J: TRBJ2-5
CDR3: CASSSGGGPQYF

size: .
V: TRBV10-3
J: TRBJ2-5
CDR3: CAISESTGSETQYF

size: .
V: TRBV27
J: TRBJ2-1
CDR3: CASSSSLAGGGEQFF

size: many
V: TRBV6-1
J: TRBJ1-1
CDR3: CASSGAGTASLIDTEAFF

size: .
V: TRBV11-2
J: TRBJ2-1
CDR3: CASSLTGLTGNEQFF

size: .
V: TRBV10-3
J: TRBJ2-7
CDR3: CAISEPGTGFTYEQYF

size: once
V: TRBV7-9
J: TRBJ1-4
CDR3: CASSPSDSNEKLFF

size: few
V: TRBV7-9
J: TRBJ2-1
CDR3: CASSLPSGPHPSNEQFF

size: .
V: TRBV7-8
J: TRBJ1-2
CDR3: CASSPIGGVYGYTF

size: .
V: TRBV25-1
J: TRBJ1-2
CDR3: CASSDPGQALYGYTF

size: .
V: TRBV24-1
J: TRBJ2-5
CDR3: CATGAGRETQYF

size: .
V: TRBV6-2/TRBV6-3
J: TRBJ1-2
CDR3: CASSYAGDGGYTF

size: .
V: TRBV7-6
J: TRBJ1-4
CDR3: CASSFDPQAEKLFF

size: many
V: TRBV7-9
J: TRBJ1-5
CDR3: CASSLAAEPLHQPQHF

size: once
V: TRBV5-4
J: TRBJ1-4
CDR3: CASSLRGKGNEKLFF

size: .
V: TRBV12-3/TRBV12-4
J: TRBJ1-1
CDR3: CASSARGWGTEAFF